The entry below gives a single TCR beta chain sequence along with its context. The antigen is unknown. These data are taken from a study of shared clonotypes between healthy human individuals. General study findings and limits: With few donors, the genetic and exposure-history diversity represented was limited. The sharing of 4% to 5.5% of naive CD4 clonotypes was seen across a handful of donors.

Germline loops: CDR1 MNHNS, CDR2 SASEGT. The CDR3 totals 14 residues. V was trimmed by 2 bases and J by 2 bases, leaving 10 bases between them. From CD4+ cells came CD45RA+ naive and CD45RA-negative memory subsets. Replicate sorted-subset PCRs were loaded with around 200 ng DNA, 29,000 or so T cell genomes. The protocol was immunoSEQ multiplex PCR, while the TCRdb copy is restricted to in-frame clones and leaves out a portion. The top ten hold approximately 0.13% of the sample, which has some 2,000,000 clones, 90% to 95% seen once. This TCR was sampled from a man aged 18 to 30 in good health. The chain links TRBV6-1 to TRBJ2-7, with D hard to call. Sequenced input: naive CD4+ T cells sorted from blood. Noted subset: CD45RA+ positively selected. CDR3 residues: CASSEIVGPYEQYF. DNA for the CDR3: TGTGCCAGCAGTGAAATCGTCGGGCCCTACGAGCAGTACTTC.